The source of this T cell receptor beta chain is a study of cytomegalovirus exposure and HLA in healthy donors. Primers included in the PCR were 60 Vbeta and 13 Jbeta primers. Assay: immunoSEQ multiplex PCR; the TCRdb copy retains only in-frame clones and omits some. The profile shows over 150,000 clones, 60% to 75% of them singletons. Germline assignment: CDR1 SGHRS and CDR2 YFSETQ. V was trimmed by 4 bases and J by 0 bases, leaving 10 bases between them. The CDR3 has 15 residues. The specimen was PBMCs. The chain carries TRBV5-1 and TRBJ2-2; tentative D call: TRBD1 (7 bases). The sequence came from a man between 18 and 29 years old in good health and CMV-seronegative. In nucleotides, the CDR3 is TGCGCCAGCAGCCGCGGGACAGCGAACACCGGGGAGCTGTTTTTT. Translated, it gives CASSRGTANTGELFF.